Below, 8 T cell receptor beta chains from the same sample are listed, as sequenced in a study of OX40 agonist ivuxolimab in advanced cancers. Produced via immunoSEQ multiplex PCR; TCRdb's table is partial and in-frame only. The table records under 60,000 clones, 75% to 90% of them present only once. The sequenced sample was CD4+ or CD8+ T cells sorted from blood, obtained in a trial of the OX40 agonist ivuxolimab. The receptors shown here come from an adult with an advanced solid tumor such as melanoma, head and neck, liver or kidney cancer.

In the case of this clone: Germline is not matched at one junction end, which may reflect a read error. The chain joins TRBV6-1 to TRBJ2-1; D is possibly TRBD2 (5 bases). Germline V lookup: CDR1 MNHNS, CDR2 SASEGT. The CDR3 loop spans 13 amino acids. The CDR3 here is CASSVVPTREPFF. The CDR3 nucleotides read TGTGCCAGCAGTGTGGTGCCCACTAGGGAGCCGTTCTTC.

V and J are TRBV2 and TRBJ2-5; D gene uncertain. CDR1 SNHLY and CDR2 FYNNEI come from the germline V gene. The CDR3 is 14 residues long. With 1 base removed from V and 1 base from J, the gap between germline ends came to 7 bases. Here the CDR3 DNA reads TGTGCCAGCAGTGAAGATAACATCCAAGAGACCCAGTACTTC. Translating it yields CASSEDNIQETQYF. Drawing the rest from reference TRBV2 and TRBJ2-5, the complete variable domain is EPEVTQTPSHQVTQMGQEVILRCVPISNHLYFYWYRQILGQKVEFLVSFYNNEISEKSEIFDDQFSVERPDGSNFTLKIRSTKLEDSAMYFCASSEDNIQETQYFGPGTRLLVL.

CDR3 region: CASRQGVAGAGDTQYF. Here the CDR3 DNA reads TGTGCCAGCAGACAGGGGGTAGCGGGAGCTGGAGATACGCAGTATTTT. V and J are TRBV11-3 and TRBJ2-3, with D perhaps TRBD2 (9 bases). The length of the CDR3 is 16 residues. Germline V gives CDR1 SGHNT, CDR2 YENEEA. V was trimmed by 6 bases and J by 5 bases, leaving 21 bases between them.

The genes are TRBV7-9 and TRBJ2-3; TRBD2 might be the D (5 bases). The germline V gene encodes CDR1 SEHNR and CDR2 FQNEAQ (reference sequence). CDR3 length: 14 residues. Trimming left V 0 bases short and J 2 bases short, with 6 bases between. The DNA of the CDR3 is TGTGCCAGCAGCTTAGCGGGAGCCACAGATACGCAGTATTTT. Its protein product is CASSLAGATDTQYF.

The chain couples TRBV4-2 to TRBJ2-1; TRBD2 agrees at 11 bases. The CDR3 extends over 16 amino acids. The J segment lost 7 bases and the V segment lost 6 bases, leaving 11 bases of the junction unmatched. Germline V CDR1 and CDR2: LGHNA, YNFKEQ. CDR3 bases: TGTGCCAGCAGTCGTGACACTAGCGGGAGTGGTAATGAGCAGTTCTTC. Translating gives CASSRDTSGSGNEQFF.

Only one count was recorded for this clone. The gene calls are TRBV11-3 and TRBJ2-3; D possibly corresponds to TRBD2 (6 bases). Germline-derived CDR1 and CDR2 are SGHNT and YENEEA. This CDR3 is 14 amino acids long. Trimming cost V 3 bases and J 4 bases, with 11 bases left between them. CDR3 sequence reads: CASSLGAGSDTQYF. The CDR3 coding sequence is TGTGCCAGCAGCTTGGGAGCGGGCTCAGATACGCAGTATTTT. Looking up the rest from reference TRBV11-3 and TRBJ2-3 gives the full variable domain: EAGVVQSPRYKIIEKKQPVAFWCNPISGHNTLYWYLQNLGQGPELLIRYENEEAVDDSQLPKDRFSAERLKGVDSTLKIQPAELGDSAVYLCASSLGAGSDTQYFGPGTRLTVL.

This clone showed up just once. The chain combines TRBV6-6 with TRBJ1-5; D is undetermined. From germline, CDR1 is MNHNY and CDR2 SVGAGI (reference sequence). The CDR3 has 15 amino acids. V lost 6 bases, J lost 0 bases, and 12 bases lay in between. The CDR3 coding sequence is TGTGCCAGCAGCCACACCTCCTATAGCAATCAGCCCCAGCATTTT. Encoded protein: CASSHTSYSNQPQHF.

The J gene is TRBJ2-5, the V gene TRBV6-5; maybe TRBD1 (6 bases). CDR1 and CDR2 (germline): MNHEY, SVGAGI. CDR3 size: 13 residues. V lost 4 bases and J lost 2, with 8 bases in between. CDR3 nucleotides: TGTGCCAGCAGTTGGGGGCCACAAGAGACCCAGTACTTC. It translates to CASSWGPQETQYF.